The sequence of this TCR beta chain was determined in a study of cytomegalovirus exposure and HLA in healthy donors. Trimming shortened V by 3 bases and J by 7 bases, and 7 bases separated the two germline ends. Germline values: CDR1 ENHRY, CDR2 SYGVKD. The CDR3 spans 12 residues. Libraries were prepared by immunoSEQ multiplex PCR; TCRdb keeps only in-frame clonotypes and omits some of them. The repertoire holds roughly 250,000 clones, with around nine tenths as singletons. The receptor's source is a young man in good health and CMV-seronegative. V gene TRBV10-3 combines with J gene TRBJ1-5; the D is unclear. Sequencing was done on a sample of PBMCs. This CDR3 reads CAISDRVQPQHF. The CDR3 DNA sequence: TGTGCCATCAGTGATCGAGTACAGCCCCAGCATTTT.